This T cell receptor beta chain originates from a study of shared clonotypes between healthy human individuals. Findings and limits, study-wide: In several donors, about 5% of naive CD4 clonotypes appeared in common.

Positively selected for CCR7, the CD45RO-negative cells used as naive CD8 cells excluded terminally differentiated effector memory CD45RA+ cells. Free of recent acute infections or vaccinations, the donors were healthy HIV-negative adults. Original processing notes: ImmunoSEQ junction-only sequences lacked quality scores, so their filtering differed. Data came from immunoSEQ multiplex PCR; TCRdb stores just in-frame clones and leaves some out. That table supplies the V and J calls and clone size; D and trimming were determined from the DNA. The sample carries 1.5 million to 2.5 million clones, about 95% recorded once. Of note for this clone: The target antigen is unknown.

The germline V gene has CDR1 SQVTM and CDR2 ANQGSEA. The CDR3 has 19 residues. With V trimmed by 2 bases and J by 4 bases, 16 bases remained unmatched. The source of this sequence is a man aged 18 to 29 in good health. The chain uses TRBV29-1 and TRBJ2-5; 13 nucleotides line up with TRBD2. What was sequenced was naive CD8+ T cells sorted from blood. CDR3 bases: TGCAGCGTTGAAAACTTTGGGACTTGGACTAGCGGGAGTTCAGAGACCCAGTACTTC. Its protein is CSVENFGTWTSGSSETQYF.